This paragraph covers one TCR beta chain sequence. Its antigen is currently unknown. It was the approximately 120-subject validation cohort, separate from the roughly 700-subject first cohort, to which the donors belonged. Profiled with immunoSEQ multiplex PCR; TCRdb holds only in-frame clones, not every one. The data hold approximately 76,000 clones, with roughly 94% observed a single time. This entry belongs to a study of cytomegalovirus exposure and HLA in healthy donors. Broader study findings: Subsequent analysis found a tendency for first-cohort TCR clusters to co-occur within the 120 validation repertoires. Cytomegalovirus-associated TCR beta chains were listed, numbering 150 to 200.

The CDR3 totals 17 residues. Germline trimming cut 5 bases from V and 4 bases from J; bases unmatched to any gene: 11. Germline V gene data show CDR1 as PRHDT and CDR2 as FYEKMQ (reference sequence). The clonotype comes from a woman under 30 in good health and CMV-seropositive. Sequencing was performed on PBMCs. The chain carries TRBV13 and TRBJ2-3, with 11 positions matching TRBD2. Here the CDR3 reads CASSADLAGGWADTQYF. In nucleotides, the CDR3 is TGTGCCAGCAGCGCGGATCTAGCGGGGGGATGGGCAGATACGCAGTATTTT.